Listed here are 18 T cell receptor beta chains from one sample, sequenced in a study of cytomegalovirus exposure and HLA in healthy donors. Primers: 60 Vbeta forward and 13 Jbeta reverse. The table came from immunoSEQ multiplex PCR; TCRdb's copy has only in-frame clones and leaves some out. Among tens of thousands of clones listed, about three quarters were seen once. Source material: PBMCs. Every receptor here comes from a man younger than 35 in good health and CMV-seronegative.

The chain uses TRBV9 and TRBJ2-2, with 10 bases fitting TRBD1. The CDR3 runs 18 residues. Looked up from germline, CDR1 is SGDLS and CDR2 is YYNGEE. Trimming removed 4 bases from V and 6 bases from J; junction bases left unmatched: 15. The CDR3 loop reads CASSPWTGGIILAGELFF. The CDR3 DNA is TGTGCCAGCAGCCCGTGGACAGGGGGAATTATTCTAGCCGGGGAGCTGTTTTTT.

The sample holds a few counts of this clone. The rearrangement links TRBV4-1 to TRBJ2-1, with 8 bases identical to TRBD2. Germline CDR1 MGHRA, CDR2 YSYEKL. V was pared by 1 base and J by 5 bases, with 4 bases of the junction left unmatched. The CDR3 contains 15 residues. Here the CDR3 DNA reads TGCGCCAGCAGCCAAGGACTAGCGTATAACAATGAGCAGTTCTTC. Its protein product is CASSQGLAYNNEQFF.

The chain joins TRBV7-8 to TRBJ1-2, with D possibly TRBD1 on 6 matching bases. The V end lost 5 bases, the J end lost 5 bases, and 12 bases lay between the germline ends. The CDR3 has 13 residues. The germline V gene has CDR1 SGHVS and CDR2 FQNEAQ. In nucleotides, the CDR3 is TGTGCCAGCAGCCCCCGGACAGCGTATGGCTACACCTTC. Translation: CASSPRTAYGYTF. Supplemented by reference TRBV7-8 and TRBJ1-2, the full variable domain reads GAGVSQSPRYKVAKRGQDVALRCDPISGHVSLFWYQQALGQGPEFLTYFQNEAQLDKSGLPSDRFFAERPEGSVSTLKIQRTQQEDSAVYLCASSPRTAYGYTFGSGTRLTVV.

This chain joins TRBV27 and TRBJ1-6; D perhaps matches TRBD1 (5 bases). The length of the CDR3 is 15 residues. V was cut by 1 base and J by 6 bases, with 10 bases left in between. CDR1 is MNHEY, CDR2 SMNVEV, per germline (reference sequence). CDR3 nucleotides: TGTGCCAGCAGTTTATTCCAGGGTGGTAATTCACCCCTCCACTTT. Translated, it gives CASSLFQGGNSPLHF.

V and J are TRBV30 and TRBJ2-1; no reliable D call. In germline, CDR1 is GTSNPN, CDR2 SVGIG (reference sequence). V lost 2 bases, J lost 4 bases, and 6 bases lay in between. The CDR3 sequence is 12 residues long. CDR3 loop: CAWSSGYNEQFF. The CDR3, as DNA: TGTGCCTGGAGTTCCGGGTACAATGAGCAGTTCTTC.

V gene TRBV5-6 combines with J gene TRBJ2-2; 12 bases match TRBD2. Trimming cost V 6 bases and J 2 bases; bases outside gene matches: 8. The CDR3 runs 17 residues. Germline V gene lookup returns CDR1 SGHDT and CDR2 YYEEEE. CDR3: CASKNLAGGPNTGELFF. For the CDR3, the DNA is TGTGCCAGCAAGAATCTAGCGGGGGGGCCAAACACCGGGGAGCTGTTTTTT.

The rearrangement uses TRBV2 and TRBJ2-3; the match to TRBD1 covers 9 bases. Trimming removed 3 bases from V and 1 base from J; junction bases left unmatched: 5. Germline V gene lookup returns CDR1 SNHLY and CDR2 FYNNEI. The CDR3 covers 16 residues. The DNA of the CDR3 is TGTGCCAGCAGTGATGGGTGGGACAGGGGCACAGATACGCAGTATTTT. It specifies CASSDGWDRGTDTQYF. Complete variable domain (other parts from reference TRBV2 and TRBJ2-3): EPEVTQTPSHQVTQMGQEVILRCVPISNHLYFYWYRQILGQKVEFLVSFYNNEISEKSEIFDDQFSVERPDGSNFTLKIRSTKLEDSAMYFCASSDGWDRGTDTQYFGPGTRLTVL.

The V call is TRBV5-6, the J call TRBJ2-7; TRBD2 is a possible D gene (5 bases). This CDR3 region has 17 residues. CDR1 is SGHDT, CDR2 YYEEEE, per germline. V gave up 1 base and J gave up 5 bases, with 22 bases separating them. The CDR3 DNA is TGTGCCAGCAGCTTGTATAAGGTGGCGGGTCCTCGGAACGAGCAGTACTTC. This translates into CASSLYKVAGPRNEQYF.

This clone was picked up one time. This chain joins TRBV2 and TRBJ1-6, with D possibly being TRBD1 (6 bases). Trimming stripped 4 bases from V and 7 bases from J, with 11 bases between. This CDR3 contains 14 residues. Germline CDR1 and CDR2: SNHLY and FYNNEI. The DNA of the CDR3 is TGTGCCAGCAGTGGGGGGCGGCAAAATTCACCCCTCCACTTT. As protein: CASSGGRQNSPLHF.

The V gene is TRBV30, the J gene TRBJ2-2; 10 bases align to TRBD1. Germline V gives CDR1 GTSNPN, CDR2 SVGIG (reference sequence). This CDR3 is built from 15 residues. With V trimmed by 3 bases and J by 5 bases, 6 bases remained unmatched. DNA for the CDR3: TGTGCCTGGAGCCTGGACAGGGGGGGGACCGGGGAGCTGTTTTTT. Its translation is CAWSLDRGGTGELFF.

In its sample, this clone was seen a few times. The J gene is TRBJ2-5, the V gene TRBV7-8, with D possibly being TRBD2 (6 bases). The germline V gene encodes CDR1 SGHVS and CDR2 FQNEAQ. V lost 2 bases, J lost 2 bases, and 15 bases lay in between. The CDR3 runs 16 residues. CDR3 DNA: TGTGCCAGCAGCTTAAGGGCTAGCGCAACGCAAGAGACCCAGTACTTC. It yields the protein CASSLRASATQETQYF.

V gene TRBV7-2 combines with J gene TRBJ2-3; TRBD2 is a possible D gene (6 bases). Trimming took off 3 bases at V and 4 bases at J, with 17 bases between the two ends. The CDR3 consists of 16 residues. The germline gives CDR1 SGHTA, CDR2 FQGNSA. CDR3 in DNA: TGTGCCAGCAGCTTGGGACTCCCTGGAGGGGCAGATACGCAGTATTTT. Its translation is CASSLGLPGGADTQYF.

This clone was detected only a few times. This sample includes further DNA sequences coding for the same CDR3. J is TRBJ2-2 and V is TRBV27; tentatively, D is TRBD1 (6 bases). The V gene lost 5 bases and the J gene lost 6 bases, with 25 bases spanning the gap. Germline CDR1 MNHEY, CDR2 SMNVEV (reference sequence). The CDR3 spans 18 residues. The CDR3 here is CASSGRGHRDKDPGELFF. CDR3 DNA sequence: TGTGCCAGCAGTGGAAGAGGTCACAGGGACAAGGATCCCGGGGAGCTGTTTTTT.

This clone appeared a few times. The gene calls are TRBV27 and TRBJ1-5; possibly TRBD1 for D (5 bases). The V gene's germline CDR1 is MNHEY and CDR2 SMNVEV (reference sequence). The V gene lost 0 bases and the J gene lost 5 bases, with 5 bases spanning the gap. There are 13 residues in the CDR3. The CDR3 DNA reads TGTGCCAGCAGTTTATCGGGGCATCAGCCCCAGCATTTT. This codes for CASSLSGHQPQHF.

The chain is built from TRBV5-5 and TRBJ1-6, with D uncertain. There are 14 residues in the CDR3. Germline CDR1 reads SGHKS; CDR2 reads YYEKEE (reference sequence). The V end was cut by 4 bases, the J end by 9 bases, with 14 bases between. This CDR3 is CASSRTLEVSPLHF. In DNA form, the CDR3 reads TGTGCCAGCAGCCGGACGTTGGAGGTTTCACCCCTCCACTTT.

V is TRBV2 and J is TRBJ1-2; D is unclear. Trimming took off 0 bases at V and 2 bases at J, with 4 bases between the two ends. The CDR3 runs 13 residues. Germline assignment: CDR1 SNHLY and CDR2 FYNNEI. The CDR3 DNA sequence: TGTGCCAGCAGTGAAGCCGGGAACTATGGCTACACCTTC. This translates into CASSEAGNYGYTF.

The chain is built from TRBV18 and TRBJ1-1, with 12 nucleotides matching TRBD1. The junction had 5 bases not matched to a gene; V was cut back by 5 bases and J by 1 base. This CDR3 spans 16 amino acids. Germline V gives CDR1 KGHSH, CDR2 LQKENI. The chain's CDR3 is CASSGTGGTTNTEAFF. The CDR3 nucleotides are TGTGCCAGCTCAGGGACAGGGGGCACTACGAACACTGAAGCTTTCTTT.

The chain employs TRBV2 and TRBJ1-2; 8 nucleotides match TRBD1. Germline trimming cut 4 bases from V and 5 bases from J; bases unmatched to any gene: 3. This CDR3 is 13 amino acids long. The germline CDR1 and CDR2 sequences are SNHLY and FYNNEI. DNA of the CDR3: TGTGCCAGCAGTGGACAGGGGAGGTATGGCTACACCTTC. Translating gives CASSGQGRYGYTF.